This is a list of T cell receptor beta chains from one sample in a study of CD8 T cells in ankylosing spondylitis. MiXCR was run by TCRdb on the 5' RACE reads, yielding one entry per CDR3 protein. The data hold hundreds of thousands of distinct CDR3 sequences, with roughly a quarter observed a single time. Source material: blood, either unsorted or a sorted T cell fraction (not recorded which). The source of these receptors is a male donor with ankylosing spondylitis. Each CDR3 is given with its conserved first and last residue. The D gene is left open where the match is weak. Clone size is given for some rows only: seen once, a few or many times, or a class if the clone is expanded.

V gene: TRBV25-1
J gene: TRBJ1-2
clone size: many
D gene: .
CDR3 protein: CASSRQADIYGYTF
CDR3 DNA: TGTGCCAGCAGTCGACAAGCAGACATCTATGGCTACACCTTC

V gene: TRBV7-8
J gene: TRBJ2-5
clone size: .
D gene: .
CDR3 protein: CASSLGYHREETQYF
CDR3 DNA: TGTGCCAGCAGCTTGGGATACCACAGGGAAGAGACCCAGTACTTC

V gene: TRBV5-1
J gene: TRBJ2-1
clone size: .
D gene: .
CDR3 protein: CASSTPGAGASYNEQFF
CDR3 DNA: TGCGCCAGCAGCACCCCGGGGGCGGGGGCCTCCTACAATGAGCAGTTCTTC

V gene: TRBV5-6
J gene: TRBJ2-5
clone size: few
D gene: .
CDR3 protein: CASSLRRVRETQYF
CDR3 DNA: TGTGCCAGCAGCTTGCGCAGGGTTCGAGAGACCCAGTACTTC

V gene: TRBV12-3/TRBV12-4
J gene: TRBJ2-1
clone size: .
D gene: TRBD2
CDR3 protein: CACSSRALTSGAYNEQFF
CDR3 DNA: TGTGCCTGCAGTTCCCGCGCCCTGACTAGCGGGGCATACAATGAGCAGTTCTTC

V gene: TRBV20-1
J gene: TRBJ2-1
clone size: .
D gene: .
CDR3 protein: CSASGLGGNEQFF
CDR3 DNA: TGCAGTGCTAGCGGGTTGGGGGGAAACGAGCAGTTCTTC

V gene: TRBV9
J gene: TRBJ2-1
clone size: few
D gene: .
CDR3 protein: CASSAANNEQFF
CDR3 DNA: TGTGCCAGCAGCGCCGCTAACAATGAGCAGTTCTTC

V gene: TRBV11-2
J gene: TRBJ2-3
clone size: .
D gene: .
CDR3 protein: CASSYPDYTDTQYF
CDR3 DNA: TGTGCCAGCAGCTACCCGGATTACACAGATACGCAGTATTTT

V gene: TRBV20-1
J gene: TRBJ2-1
clone size: .
D gene: .
CDR3 protein: CSANGARSYNEQFF
CDR3 DNA: TGCAGTGCCAATGGAGCGCGCTCCTACAATGAGCAGTTCTTC

V gene: TRBV5-1
J gene: TRBJ2-2
clone size: .
D gene: TRBD2
CDR3 protein: CASSLNAGADTGELFF
CDR3 DNA: TGCGCCAGCAGCTTGAATGCGGGAGCAGACACCGGGGAGCTGTTTTTT

V gene: TRBV28
J gene: TRBJ1-2
clone size: many
D gene: TRBD1
CDR3 protein: CASSLEGAGDGYTF
CDR3 DNA: TGTGCCAGCAGTTTAGAGGGGGCGGGCGATGGCTACACCTTC

V gene: TRBV27
J gene: TRBJ2-5
clone size: .
D gene: .
CDR3 protein: CASSSRQRGETQYF
CDR3 DNA: TGTGCCAGCAGTTCACGGCAGAGGGGAGAGACCCAGTACTTC

V gene: TRBV20-1
J gene: TRBJ2-3
clone size: .
D gene: .
CDR3 protein: CSASLLGVSTSTDTQYF
CDR3 DNA: TGCAGTGCTAGTCTCCTGGGGGTTTCGACTAGCACAGATACGCAGTATTTT

V gene: TRBV6-1
J gene: TRBJ2-3
clone size: few
D gene: TRBD1
CDR3 protein: CATSGGMGDTQYF
CDR3 DNA: TGTGCTACTTCAGGGGGCATGGGAGATACGCAGTATTTT

V gene: TRBV2
J gene: TRBJ1-4
clone size: .
D gene: .
CDR3 protein: CASSETGVSEKLFF
CDR3 DNA: TGTGCCAGCAGTGAAACAGGCGTATCTGAAAAACTGTTTTTT

V gene: TRBV5-1
J gene: TRBJ2-3
clone size: few
D gene: TRBD1
CDR3 protein: CASSLVGQGTDTQYF
CDR3 DNA: TGCGCCAGCAGCTTAGTAGGACAGGGCACAGATACGCAGTATTTT

V gene: TRBV12-3/TRBV12-4
J gene: TRBJ1-1
clone size: few
D gene: .
CDR3 protein: CASSLSSTWTEAFF
CDR3 DNA: TGTGCCAGCAGTTTAAGCTCCACGTGGACTGAAGCTTTCTTT

V gene: TRBV20-1
J gene: TRBJ2-5
clone size: few
D gene: .
CDR3 protein: CSAAAAETQYF
CDR3 DNA: TGCAGTGCAGCTGCAGCAGAGACCCAGTACTTC

V gene: TRBV7-2
J gene: TRBJ1-2
clone size: .
D gene: TRBD1
CDR3 protein: CASSPHRTGGIYGYTF
CDR3 DNA: TGTGCCAGCAGCCCGCACAGAACAGGGGGTATTTATGGCTACACCTTC

V gene: TRBV5-1
J gene: TRBJ1-4
clone size: few
D gene: .
CDR3 protein: CASSMGPNEKLFF
CDR3 DNA: TGCGCCAGCAGTATGGGACCTAATGAAAAACTGTTTTTT

V gene: TRBV7-2
J gene: TRBJ1-1
clone size: .
D gene: .
CDR3 protein: CASSLSGSTEAFF
CDR3 DNA: TGTGCCAGCAGCTTATCGGGTAGCACTGAAGCTTTCTTT

V gene: TRBV10-2
J gene: TRBJ2-1
clone size: .
D gene: .
CDR3 protein: CASSEKYEQFF
CDR3 DNA: TGCGCCAGCAGTGAAAAATATGAGCAGTTCTTC

V gene: TRBV27
J gene: TRBJ2-3
clone size: few
D gene: TRBD1
CDR3 protein: CASSLLGQGPSTDTQYF
CDR3 DNA: TGTGCCAGCAGCCTACTTGGACAGGGACCTTCCACAGATACGCAGTATTTT

V gene: TRBV20-1
J gene: TRBJ2-3
clone size: few
D gene: .
CDR3 protein: CSASSPPTDTQYF
CDR3 DNA: TGCAGTGCTAGCTCGCCCCCCACAGATACGCAGTATTTT

V gene: TRBV5-1
J gene: TRBJ2-2
clone size: .
D gene: .
CDR3 protein: CASSLGSTFTGELFF
CDR3 DNA: TGCGCCAGCAGCTTGGGAAGTACCTTCACCGGGGAGCTGTTTTTT

V gene: TRBV3-1
J gene: TRBJ2-7
clone size: .
D gene: TRBD1
CDR3 protein: CASSQMITGGYEQYF
CDR3 DNA: TGTGCCAGCAGCCAAATGATCACAGGGGGCTACGAGCAGTACTTC

V gene: TRBV20-1
J gene: TRBJ1-1
clone size: .
D gene: .
CDR3 protein: CSARTGLTEAFF
CDR3 DNA: TGCAGTGCTAGAACAGGGTTGACTGAAGCTTTCTTT

V gene: TRBV10-3
J gene: TRBJ1-2
clone size: .
D gene: .
CDR3 protein: CAISDGSYGYTF
CDR3 DNA: TGTGCCATCAGTGACGGATCCTATGGCTACACCTTC

V gene: TRBV10-3
J gene: TRBJ1-4
clone size: few
D gene: TRBD1
CDR3 protein: CATRGTNEKLFF
CDR3 DNA: TGTGCCACCAGGGGGACTAATGAAAAACTGTTTTTT

V gene: TRBV24-1
J gene: TRBJ2-3
clone size: few
D gene: TRBD2
CDR3 protein: CATGLASKDTQYF
CDR3 DNA: TGTGCCACCGGACTAGCGAGCAAGGATACGCAGTATTTT

V gene: TRBV20-1
J gene: TRBJ2-1
clone size: .
D gene: .
CDR3 protein: CSASGREQEQFF
CDR3 DNA: TGCAGTGCTAGTGGCAGGGAACAAGAGCAGTTCTTC

V gene: TRBV11-2
J gene: TRBJ2-3
clone size: few
D gene: TRBD2
CDR3 protein: CASSLAGLAGADTQYF
CDR3 DNA: TGTGCCAGCAGCTTAGCCGGACTAGCGGGAGCAGATACGCAGTATTTT

V gene: TRBV6-5
J gene: TRBJ1-1
clone size: .
D gene: .
CDR3 protein: CASSYTLMNTEAFF
CDR3 DNA: TGTGCCAGCAGTTACACACTGATGAACACTGAAGCTTTCTTT

V gene: TRBV24-1
J gene: TRBJ2-2
clone size: .
D gene: .
CDR3 protein: CATSDLQMGTVNTGELFF
CDR3 DNA: TGTGCCACCAGTGATTTGCAAATGGGGACTGTGAACACCGGGGAGCTGTTTTTT

V gene: TRBV20-1
J gene: TRBJ2-1
clone size: few
D gene: .
CDR3 protein: CSARSYNEQFF
CDR3 DNA: TGCAGTGCTAGATCTTACAATGAGCAGTTCTTC

V gene: TRBV20-1
J gene: TRBJ1-5
clone size: .
D gene: .
CDR3 protein: CSARDLPYSNQPQHF
CDR3 DNA: TGCAGTGCTAGAGATTTGCCGTATAGCAATCAGCCCCAGCATTTT

V gene: TRBV11-1
J gene: TRBJ2-1
clone size: few
D gene: .
CDR3 protein: CASTLRGAGNEQFF
CDR3 DNA: TGTGCCAGCACCCTTCGGGGGGCGGGCAATGAGCAGTTCTTC

V gene: TRBV20-1
J gene: TRBJ1-5
clone size: .
D gene: .
CDR3 protein: CSALDGTDGGNQPQHF
CDR3 DNA: TGCAGTGCTCTGGACGGAACGGACGGGGGCAATCAGCCCCAGCATTTT

V gene: TRBV27
J gene: TRBJ1-5
clone size: .
D gene: .
CDR3 protein: CASSPGRVPNQPQHF
CDR3 DNA: TGTGCCAGCAGTCCCGGGAGGGTCCCCAATCAGCCCCAGCATTTT

V gene: TRBV12-3/TRBV12-4
J gene: TRBJ2-2
clone size: once
D gene: .
CDR3 protein: CASSSRSKDTGELFF
CDR3 DNA: TGTGCCAGCAGTTCGAGGAGTAAAGACACCGGGGAGCTGTTTTTT

V gene: TRBV5-1
J gene: TRBJ2-1
clone size: .
D gene: TRBD2
CDR3 protein: CASSYTSGRAYNEQFF
CDR3 DNA: TGCGCCAGCAGCTACACTAGCGGGAGGGCTTACAATGAGCAGTTCTTC

V gene: TRBV20-1
J gene: TRBJ2-1
clone size: few
D gene: TRBD1
CDR3 protein: CSAHRGVSYNEQFF
CDR3 DNA: TGCAGTGCTCACAGGGGGGTTTCCTACAATGAGCAGTTCTTC

V gene: TRBV7-2
J gene: TRBJ1-6
clone size: few
D gene: .
CDR3 protein: CASSPEGDLYNSPLHF
CDR3 DNA: TGTGCCAGCAGCCCCGAAGGGGATTTATATAATTCACCCCTCCACTTT

V gene: TRBV20-1
J gene: TRBJ1-3
clone size: once
D gene: .
CDR3 protein: CSARDGTTYGNTIYF
CDR3 DNA: TGCAGTGCTAGAGATGGGACGACCTATGGAAACACCATATATTTT

V gene: TRBV7-2
J gene: TRBJ2-7
clone size: .
D gene: TRBD2
CDR3 protein: CASSLVNLAGVAEQYF
CDR3 DNA: TGTGCCAGCAGCTTAGTTAACCTAGCGGGAGTTGCCGAGCAGTACTTC

V gene: TRBV24-1
J gene: TRBJ2-1
clone size: .
D gene: TRBD2
CDR3 protein: CATSFLAGGLDEQFF
CDR3 DNA: TGTGCCACCAGCTTTCTCGCGGGAGGGTTGGATGAGCAGTTCTTC

V gene: TRBV10-2
J gene: TRBJ2-3
clone size: few
D gene: .
CDR3 protein: CASSEPPAGTDTQYF
CDR3 DNA: TGCGCCAGCAGTGAGCCCCCGGCGGGCACAGATACGCAGTATTTT

V gene: TRBV29-1
J gene: TRBJ1-5
clone size: .
D gene: .
CDR3 protein: CSVGTSFGQPQHF
CDR3 DNA: TGCAGCGTTGGTACGTCCTTTGGGCAGCCCCAGCATTTT

V gene: TRBV7-2
J gene: TRBJ2-7
clone size: .
D gene: .
CDR3 protein: CASSFTGFPYEQYF
CDR3 DNA: TGTGCCAGCAGCTTTACAGGGTTCCCCTACGAGCAGTACTTC

V gene: TRBV11-2
J gene: TRBJ1-4
clone size: few
D gene: .
CDR3 protein: CASSLGGPSEKLFF
CDR3 DNA: TGTGCCAGCAGCTTAGGAGGGCCCAGCGAAAAACTGTTTTTT

V gene: TRBV20-1
J gene: TRBJ1-5
clone size: .
D gene: .
CDR3 protein: CSARAEYNQPQHF
CDR3 DNA: TGCAGTGCTAGAGCAGAGTACAATCAGCCCCAGCATTTT

V gene: TRBV5-1
J gene: TRBJ2-1
clone size: few
D gene: TRBD2
CDR3 protein: CASSSENKFSGSGDEQFF
CDR3 DNA: TGCGCCAGCAGCTCAGAGAACAAATTTAGCGGGAGCGGCGATGAGCAGTTCTTC

V gene: TRBV15
J gene: TRBJ2-2
clone size: .
D gene: TRBD1
CDR3 protein: CATSRGTGANTGELFF
CDR3 DNA: TGTGCCACCAGCAGAGGAACAGGGGCGAACACCGGGGAGCTGTTTTTT

V gene: TRBV7-9
J gene: TRBJ1-3
clone size: few
D gene: .
CDR3 protein: CASSLVAATGNTIYF
CDR3 DNA: TGTGCCAGCAGCTTAGTCGCGGCTACTGGAAACACCATATATTTT

V gene: TRBV5-1
J gene: TRBJ2-3
clone size: few
D gene: TRBD1
CDR3 protein: CASIAGTGKADTQYF
CDR3 DNA: TGCGCCAGCATCGCCGGGACAGGGAAGGCAGATACGCAGTATTTT

V gene: TRBV12-3/TRBV12-4
J gene: TRBJ1-1
clone size: .
D gene: .
CDR3 protein: CASRPRKMNTEAFF
CDR3 DNA: TGTGCCAGCAGGCCCCGTAAGATGAACACTGAAGCTTTCTTT

V gene: TRBV5-1
J gene: TRBJ2-7
clone size: few
D gene: .
CDR3 protein: CASSIGTYEQYF
CDR3 DNA: TGCGCCAGCAGTATCGGTACCTACGAGCAGTACTTC

V gene: TRBV29-1
J gene: TRBJ1-2
clone size: few
D gene: .
CDR3 protein: CSVRTVDGYTF
CDR3 DNA: TGCAGCGTTAGGACAGTGGATGGCTACACCTTC